This TCR beta chain comes out of a study of cytomegalovirus exposure and HLA in healthy donors. Whole-study findings and limits: Rarity characterized most TCR sequences, yet some public TCRs appeared in many donors. Subsequent analysis revealed that first-cohort TCR clusters tended to co-occur in the approximately 120 validation repertoires.

This table comes from immunoSEQ multiplex PCR, and its TCRdb copy is limited to in-frame clones, with some not included. Here the sample spans just over 65,000 clones, around 97% being singletons. Trimming removed 6 bases from V and 0 bases from J, with 18 bases in between. This CDR3 region has 17 residues. From germline, CDR1 is MGHRA and CDR2 YSYEKL. The sample holds one count of this clone. What it recognizes is unknown. Input material: PBMCs. The TCR sequence derives from a woman younger than 35 in good health and CMV-seropositive. V is TRBV4-1 and J is TRBJ2-1; D gene uncertain. CDR3 amino acids: CASRRYSTSSSYNEQFF. As DNA, the CDR3 is TGCGCCAGCAGGCGATACTCCACGTCGAGCTCCTACAATGAGCAGTTCTTC.